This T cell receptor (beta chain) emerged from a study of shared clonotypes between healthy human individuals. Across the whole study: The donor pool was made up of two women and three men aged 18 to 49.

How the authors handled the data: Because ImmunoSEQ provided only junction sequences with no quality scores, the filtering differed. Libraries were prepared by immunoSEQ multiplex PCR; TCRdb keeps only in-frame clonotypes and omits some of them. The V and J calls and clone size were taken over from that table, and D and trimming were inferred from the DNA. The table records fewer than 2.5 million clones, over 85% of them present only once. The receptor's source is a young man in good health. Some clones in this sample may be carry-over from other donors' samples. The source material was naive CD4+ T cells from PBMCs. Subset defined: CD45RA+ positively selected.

The CDR3 is CASSLGQGSLEQYF. As DNA, the CDR3 is TGCGCCAGCAGCTTGGGCCAGGGGTCCCTCGAGCAGTACTTC. The rearrangement joins TRBV5-1 to TRBJ2-7, with D possibly being TRBD1 (6 bases). The CDR3 runs 14 residues. The germline V gene encodes CDR1 SGHRS and CDR2 YFSETQ. The ends were cut back, 0 bases at V and 6 bases at J, with 13 bases in the middle.